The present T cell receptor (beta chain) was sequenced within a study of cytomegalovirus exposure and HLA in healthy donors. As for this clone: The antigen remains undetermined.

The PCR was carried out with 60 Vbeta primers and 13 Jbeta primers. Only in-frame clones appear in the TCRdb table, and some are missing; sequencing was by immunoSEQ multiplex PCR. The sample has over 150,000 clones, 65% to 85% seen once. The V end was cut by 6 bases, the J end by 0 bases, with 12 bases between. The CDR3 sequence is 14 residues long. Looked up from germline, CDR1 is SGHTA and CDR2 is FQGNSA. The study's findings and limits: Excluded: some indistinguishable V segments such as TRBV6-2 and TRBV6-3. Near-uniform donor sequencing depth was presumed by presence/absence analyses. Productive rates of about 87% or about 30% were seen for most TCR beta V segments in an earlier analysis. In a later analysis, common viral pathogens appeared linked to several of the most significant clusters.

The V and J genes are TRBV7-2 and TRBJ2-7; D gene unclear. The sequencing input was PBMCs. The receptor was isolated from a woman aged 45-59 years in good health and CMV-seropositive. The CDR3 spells CASSPTRGSYEQYF. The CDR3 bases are TGTGCCAGCAGTCCAACTCGCGGCTCCTACGAGCAGTACTTC.